This TCR beta chain was observed in a study of T cells after yellow fever vaccination. Turning to the study itself: Preparation of the low-cell-number fractions used SMART-Seq v4 Ultra Low Input.

Researchers made TCR cDNA using 5'RACE template switching, and this step added a universal primer site and UMIs. TCRdb re-called the 5' RACE reads with MiXCR, one entry per CDR3 protein. The sample lists about 170,000 distinct CDR3 sequences, approximately 6.2% seen once, with approximately 3% in the top ten. Whole-study findings and limits: Secondary responses were weaker yet peaked faster, day 5 versus 15.

About this clonotype: The antigen is undetermined.

Germline V gives CDR1 MNHNS, CDR2 SASEGT. The CDR3 runs to 16 residues. V was shortened by 2 bases and J by 1 base, with 9 bases between the two germline ends. The sequence derives from a young man who received the YFV17D yellow fever vaccine. The J gene is TRBJ2-6, the V gene TRBV6-1; D is ambiguous. Material: CD4+ T cells sorted from PBMCs, obtained on the day of the first yellow fever vaccination. The CDR3 DNA reads TGTGCCAGCAGTGAATTTTACACATCTGGGGCCAACGTCCTGACTTTC. Its protein is CASSEFYTSGANVLTF.